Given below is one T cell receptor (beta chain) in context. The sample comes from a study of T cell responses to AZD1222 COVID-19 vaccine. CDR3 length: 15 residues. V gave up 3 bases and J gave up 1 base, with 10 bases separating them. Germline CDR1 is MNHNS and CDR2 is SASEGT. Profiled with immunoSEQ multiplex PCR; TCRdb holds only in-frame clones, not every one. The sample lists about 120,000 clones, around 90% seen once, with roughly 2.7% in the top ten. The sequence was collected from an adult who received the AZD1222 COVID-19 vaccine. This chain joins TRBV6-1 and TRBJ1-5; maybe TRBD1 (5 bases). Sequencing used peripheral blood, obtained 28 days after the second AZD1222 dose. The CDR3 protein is CASSEIGGSNQPQHF. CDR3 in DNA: TGTGCCAGCAGTGAGATCGGGGGGAGCAATCAGCCCCAGCATTTT.